The 6 T cell receptor beta chains below were found in one sample sequenced in a study of early T cells in non-severe SARS-CoV-2 infection. From the 5' RACE reads, TCRdb called clonotypes with MiXCR, one entry per CDR3 protein. The table records about 84,000 distinct CDR3 sequences, around 10% of them present only once. Sequences were obtained from whole blood. These receptors originate from an adult who was a healthcare worker with PCR-confirmed SARS-CoV-2 infection or an uninfected control (not recorded which).

This clonotype was recorded at least ten times. This sequence joins TRBV5-1 and TRBJ2-7; D not certain. Deletions cut 4 bases from V and 1 base from J, with 9 bases between. Germline values: CDR1 SGHRS, CDR2 YFSETQ. This CDR3 is built from 13 residues. CDR3 DNA sequence: TGCGCCAGCAGCCCGGACGCTTCCTACGAGCAGTACTTC. Protein product: CASSPDASYEQYF.

The chain employs TRBV28 and TRBJ1-2; TRBD1 is a possible D gene (6 bases). This CDR3 is built from 14 residues. Germline CDR1 reads MDHEN; CDR2 reads SYDVKM. The V end lost 5 bases, the J end lost 5 bases, and 15 bases lay between the germline ends. The CDR3 loop is CASSPTGNGYGYTF. The CDR3 bases are TGTGCCAGCAGTCCTACAGGGAATGGGTATGGCTACACCTTC.

The rearrangement joins TRBV2 to TRBJ2-1, with D tentatively TRBD2 (7 bases). The length of the CDR3 is 12 residues. Trimming took off 8 bases at V and 7 bases at J, with 12 bases between the two ends. Germline V lookup: CDR1 SNHLY, CDR2 FYNNEI. Here the CDR3 reads CASGRGVNEQFF. The CDR3 DNA reads TGTGCCAGCGGGAGGGGGGTGAATGAGCAGTTCTTC. The full variable domain, rest sourced from reference TRBV2 and TRBJ2-1, is EPEVTQTPSHQVTQMGQEVILRCVPISNHLYFYWYRQILGQKVEFLVSFYNNEISEKSEIFDDQFSVERPDGSNFTLKIRSTKLEDSAMYFCASGRGVNEQFFGPGTRLTVL.

A single count supports this clonotype. This chain connects TRBV5-1 to TRBJ2-5, with TRBD2 as a possible D gene (6 bases). This CDR3 spans 13 amino acids. The V end was cut by 6 bases, the J end by 6 bases, with 15 bases between. Germline assignment: CDR1 SGHRS and CDR2 YFSETQ. In DNA, the CDR3 is TGCGCCAGCACTCCTGGGGACTCCCAGACCCAGTACTTC. Translating it yields CASTPGDSQTQYF.

This clonotype has a count of ten or more. The J gene is TRBJ2-5, the V gene TRBV11-2; TRBD1 aligns across 10 bases. V was clipped by 3 bases and J by 5 bases; unmatched bases: 0. Germline-derived CDR1 and CDR2 are SGHAT and FQNNGV. The CDR3 is 13 residues long. The CDR3 spells CASSLDRGETQYF. The DNA of the CDR3 is TGTGCCAGCAGCTTGGACAGGGGGGAGACCCAGTACTTC.

This clonotype was seen more than once but under ten times. J is TRBJ2-3 and V is TRBV10-2; TRBD2 might be the D (6 bases). Germline-derived CDR1 and CDR2 are WSHSY and SAAADI. The CDR3 consists of 17 residues. V lost 6 bases and J lost 0, with 19 bases in between. This CDR3 is CASREAGWDPSTDTQYF. Written as DNA, the CDR3 is TGCGCCAGCAGGGAGGCGGGGTGGGACCCTAGCACAGATACGCAGTATTTT.